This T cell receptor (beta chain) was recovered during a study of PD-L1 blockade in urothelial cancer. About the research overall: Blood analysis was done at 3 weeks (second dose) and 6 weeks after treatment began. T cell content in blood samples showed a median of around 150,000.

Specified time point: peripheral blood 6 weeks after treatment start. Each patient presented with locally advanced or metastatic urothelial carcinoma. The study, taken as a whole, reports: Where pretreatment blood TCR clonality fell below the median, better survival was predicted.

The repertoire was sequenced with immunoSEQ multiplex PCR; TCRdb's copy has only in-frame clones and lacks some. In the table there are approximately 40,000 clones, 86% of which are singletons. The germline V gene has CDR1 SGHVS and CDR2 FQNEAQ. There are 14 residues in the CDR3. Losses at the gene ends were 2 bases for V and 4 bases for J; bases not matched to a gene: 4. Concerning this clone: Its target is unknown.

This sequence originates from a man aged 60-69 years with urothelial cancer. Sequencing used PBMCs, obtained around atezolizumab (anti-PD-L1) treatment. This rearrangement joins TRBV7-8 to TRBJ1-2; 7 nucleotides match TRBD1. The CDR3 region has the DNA TGTGCCAGCAGCTTATCGACAGGGCTCTATGGCTACACCTTC. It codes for CASSLSTGLYGYTF. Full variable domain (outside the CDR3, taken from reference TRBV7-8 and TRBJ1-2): GAGVSQSPRYKVAKRGQDVALRCDPISGHVSLFWYQQALGQGPEFLTYFQNEAQLDKSGLPSDRFFAERPEGSVSTLKIQRTQQEDSAVYLCASSLSTGLYGYTFGSGTRLTVV.